The 21 T cell receptor beta chains reported below all come from one sample, sequenced in a study of cytomegalovirus exposure and HLA in healthy donors. The PCR made use of 60 Vbeta and 13 Jbeta primers. TCRdb's copy holds only in-frame clones and misses some; the assay was immunoSEQ multiplex PCR. The table records about 160,000 clones, roughly 88% of them present only once. The specimen sequenced was PBMCs. All receptors derive from a woman aged 18-35 years in good health and CMV-seronegative.

The CDR3 loop is CASSASLVSGANVLTF. In nucleotides, the CDR3 is TGTGCCAGTAGTGCCTCTTTAGTCTCTGGGGCCAACGTCCTGACTTTC. The chain uses TRBV19 and TRBJ2-6; no definite D call. The V end lost 5 bases, the J end lost 0 bases, and 11 bases lay between the germline ends. The CDR3 runs 16 residues. Germline V gene lookup returns CDR1 LNHDA and CDR2 SQIVND (reference sequence).

The V gene is TRBV7-9, the J gene TRBJ2-6; 8 bases line up with TRBD1. The CDR3 runs to 17 residues. In germline, CDR1 is SEHNR, CDR2 FQNEAQ (reference sequence). Germline trimming cut 5 bases from V and 0 bases from J; bases unmatched to any gene: 6. The CDR3 coding sequence is TGTGCCAGCAGCGCCAGACAGGGGAACTCTGGGGCCAACGTCCTGACTTTC. It encodes CASSARQGNSGANVLTF.

CDR3 amino acids: CAPWTGKGPDTQYF. The CDR3 DNA reads TGTGCGCCCTGGACAGGGAAGGGCCCAGATACGCAGTATTTT. V usage is TRBV30 and J usage is TRBJ2-3; 8 bases are a match to TRBD1. The CDR3 has 14 residues. Germline values: CDR1 GTSNPN, CDR2 SVGIG (reference sequence).

The chain is built from TRBV5-4 and TRBJ2-5; D call uncertain. V was trimmed by 3 bases and J by 1 base, leaving 7 bases between them. Germline V lookup: CDR1 SGHNT, CDR2 YYREEE (reference sequence). The CDR3 is made up of 13 amino acids. CDR3 in DNA: TGTGCCAGCAGCTCCTGGGCCCAAGAGACCCAGTACTTC. As protein: CASSSWAQETQYF.

In this sample, this clone turned up a few times. V usage is TRBV5-8 and J usage is TRBJ1-3; 8 bases line up with TRBD1. Germline trimming cut 2 bases from V and 2 bases from J; bases unmatched to any gene: 15. In germline, CDR1 is SGHTS, CDR2 YDEGEE. The CDR3 has 19 amino acids. The CDR3 loop is CASSFLQGADIETGNTIYF. CDR3 nucleotides: TGTGCCAGCAGCTTTCTCCAGGGGGCAGATATTGAAACTGGAAACACCATATATTTT.

The chain links TRBV6-1 to TRBJ2-7, with TRBD1 matching over 8 bases. The J segment lost 9 bases and the V segment lost 1 base, leaving 8 bases of the junction unmatched. CDR1 is MNHNS and CDR2 is SASEGT in the germline V gene. The CDR3 extends over 14 amino acids. The CDR3 sequence is CASSEEGTGLPQYF. CDR3 nucleotide sequence: TGTGCCAGCAGTGAAGAAGGGACAGGTCTTCCGCAGTACTTC.

The chain employs TRBV6-5 and TRBJ1-1; D is possibly TRBD1 (6 bases). This CDR3 spans 12 amino acids. Per germline, CDR1 MNHEY and CDR2 SVGAGI. V shed 5 bases and J shed 10 bases, with 14 bases lying between them. CDR3 amino acids: CASSPKRGGAFF. The CDR3, as DNA: TGTGCCAGCAGTCCAAAAAGGGGGGGAGCTTTCTTT.

This clone has a handful of counts. CDR3 loop: CASSWGTGGRTEAFF. The CDR3, as DNA: TGTGCCAGCAGCTGGGGGACAGGGGGCCGCACTGAAGCTTTCTTT. V is TRBV7-9 and J is TRBJ1-1, with 12 bases aligning to TRBD1. Germline V gene data show CDR1 as SEHNR and CDR2 as FQNEAQ (reference sequence). The trim removed 4 bases at V and 4 bases at J, leaving 4 bases unmatched. The CDR3 contains 15 residues.

The J gene is TRBJ2-3, the V gene TRBV4-1; 7 bases agree with TRBD2. Germline-derived CDR1 and CDR2 are MGHRA and YSYEKL. The CDR3 contains 16 residues. Trimming took 4 bases from V and 0 from J; bases not matched to a gene: 7. CDR3 DNA sequence: TGCGCCAGCAGCCTCTTTCGGACTAGAAGCACAGATACGCAGTATTTT. This encodes CASSLFRTRSTDTQYF.

This chain uses TRBV14 with TRBJ1-5; no clear D gene. Trimming left V 1 base short and J 5 bases short, with 15 bases between. The CDR3 runs 16 residues. Germline V gene data show CDR1 as SGHDN and CDR2 as FVKESK. CDR3: CASSQASGNLYQPQHF. CDR3 coding DNA: TGTGCCAGCAGCCAAGCGTCAGGTAATCTCTATCAGCCCCAGCATTTT.

The DNA of the CDR3 is TGTGCCAGCAGCCCCCCCGCCCCGGGACAGGGGGCCCAAGAGACCCAGTACTTC. As protein: CASSPPAPGQGAQETQYF. The chain combines TRBV7-9 with TRBJ2-5; 12 bases line up with TRBD1. Germline CDR1 reads SEHNR; CDR2 reads FQNEAQ (reference sequence). The CDR3 is made up of 18 amino acids. V shed 5 bases, J shed 1 base, and the junction held 11 bases outside the gene matches.

The chain carries TRBV5-6 and TRBJ1-1; TRBD1 is a possible D gene (5 bases). In germline, CDR1 is SGHDT, CDR2 YYEEEE. The CDR3 contains 14 residues. V lost 4 bases and J lost 0, with 10 bases in between. In DNA, the CDR3 is TGTGCCAGCAGCCCGACAGCCATGAACACTGAAGCTTTCTTT. This translates into CASSPTAMNTEAFF. The full variable domain, completed using reference TRBV5-6 and TRBJ1-1, is DAGVTQSPTHLIKTRGQQVTLRCSPKSGHDTVSWYQQALGQGPQFIFQYYEEEERQRGNFPDRFSGHQFPNYSSELNVNALLLGDSALYLCASSPTAMNTEAFFGQGTRLTVV.

A single count supports this clone. This sequence joins TRBV5-6 and TRBJ2-3; D perhaps matches TRBD1 (6 bases). Trimming took 0 bases from V and 7 from J, leaving 18 bases between them. Germline V lookup: CDR1 SGHDT, CDR2 YYEEEE. The CDR3 contains 16 residues. CDR3 bases: TGTGCCAGCAGCTTGGGATTTTGGGGACAACCCCATACGCAGTATTTT. Amino acid sequence: CASSLGFWGQPHTQYF.

The gene calls are TRBV19 and TRBJ1-5; maybe TRBD1 (6 bases). The CDR3 spans 14 residues. V gave up 6 bases and J gave up 1 base, with 10 bases separating them. Germline V gives CDR1 LNHDA, CDR2 SQIVND (reference sequence). CDR3 DNA: TGTGCCAGTAGCCTTGGACAGAGCAATCAGCCCCAGCATTTT. Translating it yields CASSLGQSNQPQHF.

The rearrangement links TRBV4-2 to TRBJ2-3; tentative D call: TRBD2 (5 bases). In germline, CDR1 is LGHNA, CDR2 YNFKEQ. Trimming removed 0 bases from V and 3 bases from J, with 7 bases in between. The CDR3 has 14 residues. CDR3 nucleotide sequence: TGTGCCAGCAGCCAAGATAGGACTACAGATACGCAGTATTTT. Translation: CASSQDRTTDTQYF.

The chain links TRBV5-1 to TRBJ1-4; maybe TRBD1 (6 bases). Germline loops: CDR1 SGHRS, CDR2 YFSETQ. Trimming removed 5 bases at V and 0 bases at J, with 11 bases between. The CDR3 is 15 amino acids. The CDR3 sequence: CASRAGAATNEKLFF. The CDR3 bases are TGCGCCAGCAGGGCAGGGGCTGCAACTAATGAAAAACTGTTTTTT.

The chain carries TRBV11-3 and TRBJ1-1; D may be TRBD1 (6 bases). Trimming took off 3 bases at V and 3 bases at J, with 14 bases between the two ends. The V gene's germline CDR1 is SGHNT and CDR2 YENEEA. The CDR3 length is 15 residues. The DNA for the CDR3 is TGTGCCAGCAGCTTTACAGGGTTTAGGGACACTGAAGCTTTCTTT. Residues: CASSFTGFRDTEAFF.

The V call is TRBV19, the J call TRBJ1-2; D is possibly TRBD1 (5 bases). CDR1 and CDR2 (germline): LNHDA, SQIVND (reference sequence). With 6 bases removed from V and 2 bases from J, the gap between germline ends came to 16 bases. This CDR3 is 15 amino acids long. The CDR3 DNA reads TGTGCCAGTAGCGCGGGGACGGGGCCAAACTATGGCTACACCTTC. Its translation: CASSAGTGPNYGYTF.

The rearrangement joins TRBV7-9 to TRBJ2-7; D is unresolved. CDR1 is SEHNR and CDR2 is FQNEAQ in the germline V gene (reference sequence). Trimming shortened V by 5 bases and J by 1 base, and 9 bases separated the two germline ends. The CDR3 has 13 residues. CDR3 in DNA: TGTGCCAGCAGCAGTGCCGGTTCCTACGAGCAGTACTTC. It is translated as CASSSAGSYEQYF.

The chain combines TRBV7-8 with TRBJ1-3, with 9 bases that match TRBD1. There are 18 residues in the CDR3. The germline CDR1 and CDR2 sequences are SGHVS and FQNEAQ. Losses at the gene ends were 2 bases for V and 1 base for J; bases not matched to a gene: 9. The CDR3 loop is CASSLTRDRELSGNTIYF. The CDR3 DNA sequence: TGTGCCAGCAGCTTAACTAGGGACAGGGAGCTATCTGGAAACACCATATATTTT.

This sequence joins TRBV5-5 and TRBJ2-1, with a weak D call TRBD2 (5 bases). V was cut by 2 bases and J by 1 base, with 10 bases left in between. This CDR3 is built from 15 residues. The germline gives CDR1 SGHKS, CDR2 YYEKEE (reference sequence). Here the CDR3 DNA reads TGTGCCAGCAGCTTTGATACGGGATCCTACAATGAGCAGTTCTTC. It yields the protein CASSFDTGSYNEQFF.